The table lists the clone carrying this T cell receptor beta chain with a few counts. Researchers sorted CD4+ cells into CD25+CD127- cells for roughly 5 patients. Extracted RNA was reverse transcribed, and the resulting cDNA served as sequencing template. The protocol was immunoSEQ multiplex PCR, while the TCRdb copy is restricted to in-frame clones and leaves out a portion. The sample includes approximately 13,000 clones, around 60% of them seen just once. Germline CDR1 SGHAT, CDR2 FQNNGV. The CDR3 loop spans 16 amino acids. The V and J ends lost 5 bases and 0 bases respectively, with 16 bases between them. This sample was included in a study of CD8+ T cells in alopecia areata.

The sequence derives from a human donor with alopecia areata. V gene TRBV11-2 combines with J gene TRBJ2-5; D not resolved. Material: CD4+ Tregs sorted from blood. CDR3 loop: CASSPWISRYQETQYF. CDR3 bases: TGTGCCAGCAGCCCATGGATCAGCCGGTACCAAGAGACCCAGTACTTC.